This TCR beta chain stems from a study of blood T cells in healthy people across ages. Study findings and constraints: The study found TCR beta diversity correlated strongly with naive T cell percentage. Per million T cells, TCR beta diversity dropped about linearly as age rose.

A sample-barcoded 5' primer and a J-beta primer mix were used in a second PCR of roughly 7 to 11 cycles. A single record per CDR3 protein comes from TCRdb applying MiXCR to the 5' RACE reads. The table includes more than 1.4 million distinct CDR3 sequences, 42% detected once. A note on this clonotype: Its cognate antigen is unknown.

J lost 4 bases, V lost 6 bases, and 6 bases had no gene match. This CDR3 is 16 amino acids long. The clonotype originates from a woman between 18 and 30 years old in good health. The sample comprised blood. The rearrangement uses TRBV12-3 or TRBV12-4 and TRBJ2-1, with TRBD2 identical over 13 bases. The CDR3 DNA reads as TGTGCCAGCAGACGGACTAGCGGGAGAGGGTACAATGAGCAGTTCTTC. Translated: CASRRTSGRGYNEQFF.